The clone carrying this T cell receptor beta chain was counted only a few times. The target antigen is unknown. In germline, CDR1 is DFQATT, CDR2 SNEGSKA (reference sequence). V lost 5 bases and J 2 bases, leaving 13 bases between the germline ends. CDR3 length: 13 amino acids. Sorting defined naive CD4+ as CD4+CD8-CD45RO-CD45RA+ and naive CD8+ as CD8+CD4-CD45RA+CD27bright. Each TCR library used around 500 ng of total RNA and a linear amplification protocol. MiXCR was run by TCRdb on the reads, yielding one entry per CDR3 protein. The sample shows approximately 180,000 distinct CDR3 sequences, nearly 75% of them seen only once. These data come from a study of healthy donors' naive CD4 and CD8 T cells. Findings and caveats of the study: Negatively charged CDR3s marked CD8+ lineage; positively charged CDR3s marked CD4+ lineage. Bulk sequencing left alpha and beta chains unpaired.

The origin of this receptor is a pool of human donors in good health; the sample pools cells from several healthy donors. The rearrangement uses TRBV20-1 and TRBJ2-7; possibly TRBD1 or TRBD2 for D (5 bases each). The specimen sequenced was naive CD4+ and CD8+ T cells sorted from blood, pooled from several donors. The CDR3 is CSAGTQKTYEQYF. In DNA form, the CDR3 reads TGCAGTGCTGGGACCCAAAAGACCTACGAGCAGTACTTC.